Given below is one TCR beta chain in context. This entry comes from a study of T cell responses to AZD1222 COVID-19 vaccine. Libraries were prepared by immunoSEQ multiplex PCR; TCRdb keeps only in-frame clonotypes and omits some of them. The repertoire holds roughly 97,000 clones, with roughly 84% as singletons. CDR3 length equals 18 residues. The V segment lost 3 bases and the J segment 6 bases; nucleotides outside the gene matches: 10. The germline V gene encodes CDR1 LGHDT and CDR2 YNNKEL (reference sequence). The receptor's source is an adult in good health. The V and J genes are TRBV3-1 (or the pseudogene TRBV3-2) and TRBJ2-3; 15 bases match TRBD2. This specimen was peripheral blood, taken on day 0 of AZD1222 vaccination. CDR3 in amino acids: CASSQGRTSGGASDTQYF. The CDR3 DNA reads TGTGCCAGCAGCCAGGGTCGGACTAGCGGGGGGGCTTCGGATACGCAGTATTTT.